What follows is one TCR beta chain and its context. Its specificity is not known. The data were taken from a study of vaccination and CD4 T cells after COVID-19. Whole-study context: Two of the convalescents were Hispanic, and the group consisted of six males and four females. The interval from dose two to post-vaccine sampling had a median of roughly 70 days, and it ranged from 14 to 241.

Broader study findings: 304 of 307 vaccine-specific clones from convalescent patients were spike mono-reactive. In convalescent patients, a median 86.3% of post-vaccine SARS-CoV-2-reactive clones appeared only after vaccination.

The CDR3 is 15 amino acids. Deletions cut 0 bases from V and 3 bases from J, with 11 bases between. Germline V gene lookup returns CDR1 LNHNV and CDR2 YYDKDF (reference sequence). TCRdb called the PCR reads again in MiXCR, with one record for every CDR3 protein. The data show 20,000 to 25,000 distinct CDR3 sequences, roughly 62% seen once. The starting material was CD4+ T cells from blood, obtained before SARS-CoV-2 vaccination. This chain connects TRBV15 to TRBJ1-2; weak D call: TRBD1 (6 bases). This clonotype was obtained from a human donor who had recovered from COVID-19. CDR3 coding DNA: TGTGCCACCAGCAGAGATCGGGGGGCCCACTATGGCTACACCTTC. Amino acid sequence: CATSRDRGAHYGYTF.